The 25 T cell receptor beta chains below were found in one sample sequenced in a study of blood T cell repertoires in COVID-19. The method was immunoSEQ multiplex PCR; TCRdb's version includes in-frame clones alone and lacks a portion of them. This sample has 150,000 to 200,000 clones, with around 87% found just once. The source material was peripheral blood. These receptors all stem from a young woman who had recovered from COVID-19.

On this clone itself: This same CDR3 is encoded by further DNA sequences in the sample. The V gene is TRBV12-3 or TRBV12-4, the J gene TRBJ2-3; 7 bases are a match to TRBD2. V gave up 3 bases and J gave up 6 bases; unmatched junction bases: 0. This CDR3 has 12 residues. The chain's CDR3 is CASSFGGDTQYF. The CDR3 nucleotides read TGTGCCAGCAGTTTCGGGGGGGATACGCAGTATTTT.

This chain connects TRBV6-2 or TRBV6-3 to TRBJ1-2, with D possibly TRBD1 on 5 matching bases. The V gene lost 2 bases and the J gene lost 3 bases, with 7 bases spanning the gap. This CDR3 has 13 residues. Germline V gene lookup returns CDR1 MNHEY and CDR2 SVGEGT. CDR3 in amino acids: CASSYAQDYGYTF. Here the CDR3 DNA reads TGTGCCAGCAGTTACGCACAGGACTATGGCTACACCTTC.

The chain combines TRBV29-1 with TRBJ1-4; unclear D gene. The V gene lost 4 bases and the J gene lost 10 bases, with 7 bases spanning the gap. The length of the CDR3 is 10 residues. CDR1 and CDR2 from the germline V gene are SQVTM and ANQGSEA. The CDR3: CSVGEGKLFF. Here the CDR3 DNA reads TGCAGCGTTGGGGAGGGAAAACTGTTTTTT.

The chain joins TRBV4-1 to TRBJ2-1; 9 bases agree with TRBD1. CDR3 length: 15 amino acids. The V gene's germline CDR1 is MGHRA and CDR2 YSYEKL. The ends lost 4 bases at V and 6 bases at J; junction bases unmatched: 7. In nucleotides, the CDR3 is TGCGCCAGCAGCCGACCGACAGGGGGGTTCAATGAGCAGTTCTTC. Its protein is CASSRPTGGFNEQFF.

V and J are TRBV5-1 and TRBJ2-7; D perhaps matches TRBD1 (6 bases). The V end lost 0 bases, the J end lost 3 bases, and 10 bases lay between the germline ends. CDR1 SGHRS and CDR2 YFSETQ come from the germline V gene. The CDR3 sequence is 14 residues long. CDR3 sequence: CASSLEGGGYEQYF. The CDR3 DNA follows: TGCGCCAGCAGCTTGGAAGGGGGTGGCTACGAGCAGTACTTC.

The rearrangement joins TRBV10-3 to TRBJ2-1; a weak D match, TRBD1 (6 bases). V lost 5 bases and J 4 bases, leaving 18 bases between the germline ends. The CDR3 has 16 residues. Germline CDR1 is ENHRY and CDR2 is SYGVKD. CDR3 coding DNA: TGTGCCATCAGTACCAGGGGCCAGGGGTTTTACAATGAGCAGTTCTTC. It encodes CAISTRGQGFYNEQFF.

CDR3 amino acids: CASSFGSQTYEQYV. The CDR3 DNA reads TGTGCCAGCAGCTTCGGTTCACAGACCTACGAGCAGTACGTC. The chain links TRBV11-2 to TRBJ2-7; D gene unclear. V was shortened by 3 bases and J by 2 bases, with 11 bases between the two germline ends. CDR3 size: 14 residues. Germline V CDR1 and CDR2: SGHAT, FQNNGV.

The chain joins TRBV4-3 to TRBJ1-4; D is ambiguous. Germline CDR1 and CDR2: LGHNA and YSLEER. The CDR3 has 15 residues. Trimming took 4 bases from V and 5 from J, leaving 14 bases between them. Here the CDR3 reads CASSRGPDTNEKLFF. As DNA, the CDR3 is TGCGCCAGCAGCCGAGGGCCAGATACAAATGAAAAACTGTTTTTT.

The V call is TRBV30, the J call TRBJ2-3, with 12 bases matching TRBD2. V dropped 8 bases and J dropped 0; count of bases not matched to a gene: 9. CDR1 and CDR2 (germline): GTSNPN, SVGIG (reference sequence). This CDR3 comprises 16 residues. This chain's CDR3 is CAVTGLAGHSTDTQYF. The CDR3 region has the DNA TGTGCCGTAACGGGACTAGCGGGCCATAGCACAGATACGCAGTATTTT.

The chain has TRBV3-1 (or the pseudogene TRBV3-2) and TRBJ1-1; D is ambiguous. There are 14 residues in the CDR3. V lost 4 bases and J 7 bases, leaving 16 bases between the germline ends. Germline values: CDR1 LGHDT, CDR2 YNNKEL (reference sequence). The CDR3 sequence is CASSLRSDRGEAFF. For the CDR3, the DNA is TGTGCCAGCAGCCTCAGAAGCGATAGAGGTGAAGCTTTCTTT.

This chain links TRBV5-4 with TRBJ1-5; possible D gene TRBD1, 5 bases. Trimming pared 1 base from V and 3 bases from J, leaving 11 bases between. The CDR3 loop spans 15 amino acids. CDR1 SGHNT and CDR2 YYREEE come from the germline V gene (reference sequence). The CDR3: CASSLLGEPNQPQHF. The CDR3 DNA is TGTGCCAGCAGCTTGCTAGGGGAACCCAATCAGCCCCAGCATTTT.

The CDR3 is CASRDRGELYGYTF. The CDR3 region has the DNA TGTGCCAGCCGAGACAGGGGGGAGTTGTATGGCTACACCTTC. The J gene is TRBJ1-2, the V gene TRBV27; 9 bases are a match to TRBD1. The CDR3 is made up of 14 amino acids. The V gene end was trimmed by 8 bases and the J gene end by 5 bases; junction bases not matched to a gene: 9. Germline V gene sequence: CDR1 MNHEY, CDR2 SMNVEV (reference sequence).

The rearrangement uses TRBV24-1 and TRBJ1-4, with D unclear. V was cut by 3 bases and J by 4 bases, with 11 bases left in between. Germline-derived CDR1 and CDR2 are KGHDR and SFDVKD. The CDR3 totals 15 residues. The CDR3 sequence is CATSDEPGGNEKLFF. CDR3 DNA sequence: TGTGCCACCAGTGATGAACCGGGAGGTAATGAAAAACTGTTTTTT.

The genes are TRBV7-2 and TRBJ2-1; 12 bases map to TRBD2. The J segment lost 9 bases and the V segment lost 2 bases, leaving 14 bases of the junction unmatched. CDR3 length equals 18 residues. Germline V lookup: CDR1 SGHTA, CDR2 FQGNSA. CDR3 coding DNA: TGTGCCAGCAGCTTAAGGGGCGGACTAGCGGGATCTGGTAGTGAGCAGTTCTTC. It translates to CASSLRGGLAGSGSEQFF.

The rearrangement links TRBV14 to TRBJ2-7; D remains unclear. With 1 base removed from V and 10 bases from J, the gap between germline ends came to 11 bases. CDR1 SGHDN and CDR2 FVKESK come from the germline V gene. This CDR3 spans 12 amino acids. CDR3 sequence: CASSQGAYKQYF. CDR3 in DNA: TGTGCCAGCAGCCAAGGGGCCTATAAACAGTACTTC.

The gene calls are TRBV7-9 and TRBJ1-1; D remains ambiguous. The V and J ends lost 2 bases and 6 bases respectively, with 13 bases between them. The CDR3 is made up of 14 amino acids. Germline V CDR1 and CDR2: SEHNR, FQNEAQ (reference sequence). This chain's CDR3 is CASSLIEGVAEAFF. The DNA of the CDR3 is TGTGCCAGCAGCTTAATCGAGGGTGTCGCTGAAGCTTTCTTT.

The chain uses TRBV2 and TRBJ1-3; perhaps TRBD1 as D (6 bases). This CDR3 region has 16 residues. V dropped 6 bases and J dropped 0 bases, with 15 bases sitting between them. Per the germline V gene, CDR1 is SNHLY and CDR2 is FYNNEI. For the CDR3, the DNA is TGTGCCAGCAGGCACAGGGAGTCCCCCTCTGGAAACACCATATATTTT. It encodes CASRHRESPSGNTIYF.

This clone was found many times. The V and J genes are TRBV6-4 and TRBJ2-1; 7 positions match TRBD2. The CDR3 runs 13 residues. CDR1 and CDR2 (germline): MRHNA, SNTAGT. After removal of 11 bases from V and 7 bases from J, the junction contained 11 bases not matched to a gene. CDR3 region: CASAGVFGNEQFF. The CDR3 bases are TGTGCCTCGGCGGGGGTTTTTGGGAATGAGCAGTTCTTC.

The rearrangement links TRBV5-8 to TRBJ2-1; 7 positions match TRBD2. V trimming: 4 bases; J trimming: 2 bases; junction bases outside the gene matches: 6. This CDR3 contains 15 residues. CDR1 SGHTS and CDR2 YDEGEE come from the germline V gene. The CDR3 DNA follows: TGTGCCAGCAGCCCCGAGCGGGGTCCCTACAATGAGCAGTTCTTC. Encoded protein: CASSPERGPYNEQFF.

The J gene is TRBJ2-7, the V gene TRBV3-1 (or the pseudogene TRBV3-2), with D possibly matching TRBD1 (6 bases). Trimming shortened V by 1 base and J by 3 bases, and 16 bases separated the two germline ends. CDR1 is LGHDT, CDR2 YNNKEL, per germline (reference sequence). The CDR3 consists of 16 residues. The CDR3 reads CASSQGSGTTCYEQYV. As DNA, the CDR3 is TGTGCCAGCAGCCAAGGGTCCGGGACAACGTGCTACGAGCAGTACGTC.

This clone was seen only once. The CDR3 is CATSDFGTPGQYLNEQFF. The CDR3 DNA follows: TGTGCCACCAGTGATTTTGGGACTCCGGGACAGTACTTAAATGAGCAGTTCTTC. The rearrangement links TRBV24-1 to TRBJ2-1; weak D call: TRBD1 (7 bases). V lost 1 base and J lost 7, with 22 bases in between. From germline, CDR1 is KGHDR and CDR2 SFDVKD. CDR3 length: 18 residues.

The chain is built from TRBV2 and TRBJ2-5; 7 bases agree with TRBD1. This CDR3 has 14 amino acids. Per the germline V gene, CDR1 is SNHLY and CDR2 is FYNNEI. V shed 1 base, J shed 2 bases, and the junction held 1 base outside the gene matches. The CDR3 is CASSEGGQQETQYF. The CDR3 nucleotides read TGTGCCAGCAGTGAAGGGGGACAGCAAGAGACCCAGTACTTC.

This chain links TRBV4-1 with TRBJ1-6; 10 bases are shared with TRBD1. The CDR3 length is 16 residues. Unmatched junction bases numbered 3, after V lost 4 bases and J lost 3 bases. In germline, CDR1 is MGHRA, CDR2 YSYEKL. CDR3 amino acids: CASSRGQGGYNSPLHF. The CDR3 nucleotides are TGCGCCAGCAGCCGCGGACAGGGGGGCTATAATTCACCCCTCCACTTT.

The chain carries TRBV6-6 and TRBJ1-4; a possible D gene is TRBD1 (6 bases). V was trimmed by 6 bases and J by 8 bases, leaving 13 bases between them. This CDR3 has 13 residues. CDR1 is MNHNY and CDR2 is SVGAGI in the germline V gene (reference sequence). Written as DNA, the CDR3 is TGTGCCAGCAGCCTCGGACAGTTGGAAAAACTGTTTTTT. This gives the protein CASSLGQLEKLFF.

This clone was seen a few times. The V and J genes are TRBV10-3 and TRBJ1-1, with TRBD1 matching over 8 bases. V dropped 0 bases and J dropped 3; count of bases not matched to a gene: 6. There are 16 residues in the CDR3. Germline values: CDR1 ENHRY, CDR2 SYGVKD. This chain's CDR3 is CAISESQGARYTEAFF. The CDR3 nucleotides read TGTGCCATCAGTGAGTCGCAGGGGGCTCGGTACACTGAAGCTTTCTTT.